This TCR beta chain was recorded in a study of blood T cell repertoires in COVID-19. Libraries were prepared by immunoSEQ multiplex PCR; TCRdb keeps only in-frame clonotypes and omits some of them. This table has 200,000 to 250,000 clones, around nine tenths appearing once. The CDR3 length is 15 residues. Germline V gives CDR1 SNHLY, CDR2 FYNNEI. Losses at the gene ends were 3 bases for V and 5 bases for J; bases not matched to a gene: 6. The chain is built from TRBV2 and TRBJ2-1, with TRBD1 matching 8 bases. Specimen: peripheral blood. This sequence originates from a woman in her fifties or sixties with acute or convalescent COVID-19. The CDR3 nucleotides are TGTGCCAGCAGTGAGGGCAGGGGGCGTGACAATGAGCAGTTCTTC. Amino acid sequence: CASSEGRGRDNEQFF.